The 3 T cell receptor beta chains listed next were all sequenced from one sample in a study of T cells expressing NK-cell markers (dated by TCRdb to about 2020). Receptors were amplified or captured by 5' RACE. The data were produced on an Illumina HiSeq 2000. TCRdb reprocessed the reads and assigns one entry to each CDR3 protein sequence, leaving out DNA. The table for this sample lists roughly 430,000 distinct CDR3 sequences. The ten largest clones represent roughly 8% of the sample. What was sequenced was blood T cells: a sorted CD56 or NKG2C T cell subset, CD4+ or CD8+ T cells, or bulk PBMC T cells (not recorded which). Source of these receptors: a woman between 18 and 70 years old in good health.

The chain links TRBV6-2 or TRBV6-3 to TRBJ2-2; TCRdb lists TRBD1, though no DNA is available to test this call. The CDR3 contains 15 residues. Germline CDR1 MNHEY, CDR2 SVGEGT. The CDR3 reads CASSYRDRRAGELFF.

This chain's CDR3 is CASSFWWERNSPLHF. V is TRBV5-6 and J is TRBJ1-6; the D call from TCRdb, TRBD1, cannot be confirmed without DNA. Germline CDR1 SGHDT, CDR2 YYEEEE. CDR3 length: 15 residues.

V and J are TRBV4-3 and TRBJ2-1. This CDR3 has 15 residues. Germline CDR1 reads LGHNA; CDR2 reads YSLEER. CDR3 region: CASSQVSGSYNEQFF.